A selection of T cell receptor beta chains follows, all from one sample in a study of blood T cells in healthy people across ages. TCRdb fed the 5' RACE reads into MiXCR, producing one record per CDR3 protein. The sample has about 800,000 distinct CDR3 sequences, over 45% seen once; the top ten hold about 20%. Sequencing used blood. Receptor source: a man aged 25 to 40 in good health. CDR3s leave out the opening cysteine and the closing phenylalanine or tryptophan. Fields, in order: CDR3 protein, V gene.

cdr3_aa: SLGPGVSTEAF
v_call: TRBV20-1

cdr3_aa: ASRTGLEGEKLF
v_call: TRBV5-1

cdr3_aa: AISETLPGGRANYGYT
v_call: TRBV10-3

cdr3_aa: ASSPKVRLTDTQY
v_call: TRBV7-2

cdr3_aa: ASSFLEYNEQY
v_call: TRBV12-3/TRBV12-4

cdr3_aa: ASEGAIFISGTQY
v_call: TRBV6-6

cdr3_aa: ASSQDGLLEETQY
v_call: TRBV3-1

cdr3_aa: ASSNPRGIAGEIEQF
v_call: TRBV9

cdr3_aa: ASSPQSETQY
v_call: TRBV18

cdr3_aa: ASSSERNPGGYEQY
v_call: TRBV6-2/TRBV6-3

cdr3_aa: ASSSQGWQETQY
v_call: TRBV7-2

cdr3_aa: ASSLRGTDGYT
v_call: TRBV12-3/TRBV12-4

cdr3_aa: VSSQDSSPLEQY
v_call: TRBV3-1

cdr3_aa: ASSYARQETQY
v_call: TRBV27